This T cell receptor (beta chain) originates from a study of tumor-infiltrating lymphocytes in primary liver carcinoma. The source of the blood RNA was unsorted whole blood, and germline DNA was extracted as well. The input was around 500 ng total RNA; TCR beta cDNA was made from it with a constant-region primer. ARM-PCR was slightly modified, and three nested multiplex PCR rounds with it gave rise to the TCR beta libraries. Rounds one and two of PCR, each of roughly 11 cycles, were primed with TRBV1-TRBV30 forward primers and a C-beta reverse primer. TCRdb re-called the multiplex PCR reads through MiXCR, storing one row per CDR3 protein. The sample consists of approximately 320,000 distinct CDR3 sequences, 58% of them appearing once. The germline V gene encodes CDR1 MNHEY and CDR2 SMNVEV (reference sequence). V lost 5 bases, J lost 9 bases, and 6 bases stayed unmatched. This CDR3 is 15 amino acids long.

This receptor was identified in a woman in her twenties or thirties with primary liver carcinoma and hepatitis B virus infection. This chain connects TRBV27 to TRBJ2-1, with 14 bases lining up with TRBD2. Sequencing was performed on peripheral blood. The CDR3 sequence: CASSPGTSGRGEQFF. The CDR3 DNA reads TGTGCCAGCAGTCCCGGGACTAGCGGGAGAGGTGAGCAGTTCTTC.